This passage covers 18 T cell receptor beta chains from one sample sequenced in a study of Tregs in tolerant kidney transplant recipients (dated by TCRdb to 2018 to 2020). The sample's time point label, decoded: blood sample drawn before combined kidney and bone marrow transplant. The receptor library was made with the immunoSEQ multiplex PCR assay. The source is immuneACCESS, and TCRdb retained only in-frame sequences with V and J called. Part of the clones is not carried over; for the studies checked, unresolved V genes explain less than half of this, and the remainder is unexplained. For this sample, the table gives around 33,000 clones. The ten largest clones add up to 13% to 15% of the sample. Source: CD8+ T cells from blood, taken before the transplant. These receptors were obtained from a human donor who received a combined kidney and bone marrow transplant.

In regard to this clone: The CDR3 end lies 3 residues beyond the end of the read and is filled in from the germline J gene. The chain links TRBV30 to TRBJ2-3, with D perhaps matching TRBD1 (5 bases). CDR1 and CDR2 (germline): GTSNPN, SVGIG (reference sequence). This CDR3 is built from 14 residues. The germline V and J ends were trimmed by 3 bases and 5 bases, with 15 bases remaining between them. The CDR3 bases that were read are TGTGCCTGGAGGCCAGGGATAGTAGGAGATACG. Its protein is CAWRPGIVGDT. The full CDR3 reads CAWRPGIVGDTQYF.

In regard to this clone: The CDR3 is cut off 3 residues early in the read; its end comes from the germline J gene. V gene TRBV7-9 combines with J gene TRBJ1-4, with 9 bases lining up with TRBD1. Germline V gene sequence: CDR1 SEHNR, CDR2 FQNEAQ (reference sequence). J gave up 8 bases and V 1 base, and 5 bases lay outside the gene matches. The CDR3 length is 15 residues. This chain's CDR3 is CASSLEGQGGEKLFF. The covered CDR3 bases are TGTGCCAGCAGCTTAGAGGGACAGGGAGGCGAAAAA.

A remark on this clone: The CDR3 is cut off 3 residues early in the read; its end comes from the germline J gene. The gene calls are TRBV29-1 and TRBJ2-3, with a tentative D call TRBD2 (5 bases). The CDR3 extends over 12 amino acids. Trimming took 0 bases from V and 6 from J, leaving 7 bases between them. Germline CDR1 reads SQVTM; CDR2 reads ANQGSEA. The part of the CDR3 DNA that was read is TGCAGCGTTGAAGAAATAGCGGATACG. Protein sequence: CSVEEIADT. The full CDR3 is CSVEEIADTQYF.

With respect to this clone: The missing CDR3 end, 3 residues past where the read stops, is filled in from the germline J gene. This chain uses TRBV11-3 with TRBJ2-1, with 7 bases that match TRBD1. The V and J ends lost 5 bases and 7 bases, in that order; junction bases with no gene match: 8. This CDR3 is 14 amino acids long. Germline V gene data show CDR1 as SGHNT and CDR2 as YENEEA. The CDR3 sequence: CASSPRDSSNEQFF. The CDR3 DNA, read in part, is TGTGCCAGCAGCCCCCGGGACAGTTCGAATGAG.

CDR3 DNA (partial): TGTGCCAGCAGTCCCTCGACTAGCGGACCCTACGAG. Its protein product is CASSPSTSGPYE. The CDR3 as a whole reads CASSPSTSGPYEQYF. The chain employs TRBV2 and TRBJ2-7; 9 bases map to TRBD2. The read gets to within 3 residues of the CDR3 end, and the germline J gene fills in the rest. V was pared by 5 bases and J by 2 bases, with 7 bases of the junction left unmatched. Germline CDR1 and CDR2: SNHLY and FYNNEI. CDR3 length: 15 amino acids. Drawing the rest from reference TRBV2 and TRBJ2-7, the complete variable domain is EPEVTQTPSHQVTQMGQEVILRCVPISNHLYFYWYRQILGQKVEFLVSFYNNEISEKSEIFDDQFSVERPDGSNFTLKIRSTKLEDSAMYFCASSPSTSGPYEQYFGPGTRLTVT.

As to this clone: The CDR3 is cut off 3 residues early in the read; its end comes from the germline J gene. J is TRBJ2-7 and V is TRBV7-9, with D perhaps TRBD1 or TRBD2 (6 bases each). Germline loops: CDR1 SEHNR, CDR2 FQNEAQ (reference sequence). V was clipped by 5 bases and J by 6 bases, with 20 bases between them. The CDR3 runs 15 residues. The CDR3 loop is CASSAVAGQRAEQYF. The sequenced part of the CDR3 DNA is TGTGCCAGCAGCGCCGTGGCGGGACAACGCGCCGAG.

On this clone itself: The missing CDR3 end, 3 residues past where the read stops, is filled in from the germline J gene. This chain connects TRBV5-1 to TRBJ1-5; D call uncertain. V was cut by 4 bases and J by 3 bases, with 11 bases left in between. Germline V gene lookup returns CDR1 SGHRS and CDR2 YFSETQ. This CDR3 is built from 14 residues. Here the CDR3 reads CASSTDFPNQPQHF. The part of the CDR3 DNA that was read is TGCGCCAGCAGCACGGACTTCCCCAATCAGCCC.

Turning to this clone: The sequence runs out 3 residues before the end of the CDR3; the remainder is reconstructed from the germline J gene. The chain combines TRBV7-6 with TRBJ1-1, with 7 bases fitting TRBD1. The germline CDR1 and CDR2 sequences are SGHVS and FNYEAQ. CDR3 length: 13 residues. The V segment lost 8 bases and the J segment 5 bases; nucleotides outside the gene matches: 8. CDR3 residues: CASLRDSTTEAFF. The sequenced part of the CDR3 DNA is TGTGCCAGCCTAAGGGACAGCACGACTGAA.

Incomplete CDR3 DNA: TGTGCCAGCAGCTGGAGACTAGACCCCTACAATGAG. Its translation is CASSWRLDPYNE. The complete CDR3 sequence is CASSWRLDPYNEQFF. V gene TRBV7-8 combines with J gene TRBJ2-1; weak D call: TRBD2 (6 bases). The missing CDR3 end, 3 residues past where the read stops, is filled in from the germline J gene. Trimming took 4 bases from V and 2 from J, leaving 12 bases between them. The CDR3 is 15 amino acids. CDR1 SGHVS and CDR2 FQNEAQ come from the germline V gene.

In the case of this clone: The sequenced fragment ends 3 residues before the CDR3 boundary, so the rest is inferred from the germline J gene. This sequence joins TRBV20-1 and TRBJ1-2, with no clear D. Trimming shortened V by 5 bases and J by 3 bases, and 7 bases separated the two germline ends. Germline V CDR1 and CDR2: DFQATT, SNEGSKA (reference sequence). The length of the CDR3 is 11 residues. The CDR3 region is CSAPFDYGYTF. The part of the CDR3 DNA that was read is TGCAGTGCTCCGTTTGACTATGGC.

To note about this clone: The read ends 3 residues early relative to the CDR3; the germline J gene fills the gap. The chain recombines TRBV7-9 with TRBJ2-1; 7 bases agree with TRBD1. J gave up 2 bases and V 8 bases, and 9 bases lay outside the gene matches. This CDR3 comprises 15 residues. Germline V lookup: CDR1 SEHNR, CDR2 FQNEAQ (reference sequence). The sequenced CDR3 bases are TGTGCCAGCGAGGCGAGACAGGGCCCCTACAATGAG. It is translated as CASEARQGPYNE. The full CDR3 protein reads CASEARQGPYNEQFF. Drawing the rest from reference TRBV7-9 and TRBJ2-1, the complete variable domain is DTGVSQNPRHKITKRGQNVTFRCDPISEHNRLYWYRQTLGQGPEFLTYFQNEAQLEKSRLLSDRFSAERPKGSFSTLEIQRTEQGDSAMYLCASEARQGPYNEQFFGPGTRLTVL.

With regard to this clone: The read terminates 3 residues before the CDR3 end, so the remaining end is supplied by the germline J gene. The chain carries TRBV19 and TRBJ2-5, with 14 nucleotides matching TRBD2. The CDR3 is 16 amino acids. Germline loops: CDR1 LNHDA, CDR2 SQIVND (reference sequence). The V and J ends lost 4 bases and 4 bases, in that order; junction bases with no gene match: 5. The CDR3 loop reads CASSKTGLAGVETQYF. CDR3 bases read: TGTGCCAGTAGTAAGACGGGACTAGCGGGAGTAGAGACC.

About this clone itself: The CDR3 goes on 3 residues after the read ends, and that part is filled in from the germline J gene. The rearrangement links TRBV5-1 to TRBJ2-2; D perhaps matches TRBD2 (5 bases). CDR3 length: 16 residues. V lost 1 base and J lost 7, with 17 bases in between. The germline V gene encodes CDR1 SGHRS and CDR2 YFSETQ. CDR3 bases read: TGCGCCAGCAGCTTGTGGGGTCTAGCCGCGGTCGGGGAG. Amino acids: CASSLWGLAAVGE. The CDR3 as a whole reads CASSLWGLAAVGELFF.

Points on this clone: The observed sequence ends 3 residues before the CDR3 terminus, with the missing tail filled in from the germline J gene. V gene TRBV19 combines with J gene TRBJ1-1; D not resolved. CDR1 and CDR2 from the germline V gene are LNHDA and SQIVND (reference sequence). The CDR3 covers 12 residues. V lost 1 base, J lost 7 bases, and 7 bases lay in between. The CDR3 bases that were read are TGTGCCAGTAGTATAGGGCAGGTTGAA. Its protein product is CASSIGQVE. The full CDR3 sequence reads CASSIGQVEAFF.

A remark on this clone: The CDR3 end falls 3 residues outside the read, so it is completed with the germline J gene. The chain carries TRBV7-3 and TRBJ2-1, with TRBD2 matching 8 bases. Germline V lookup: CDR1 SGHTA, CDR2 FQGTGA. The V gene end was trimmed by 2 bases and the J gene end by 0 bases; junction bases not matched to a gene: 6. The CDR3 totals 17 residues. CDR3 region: CASSLYGGTSSYNEQFF. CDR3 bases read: TGTGCCAGCAGCTTATATGGGGGGACTAGCTCCTACAATGAG.

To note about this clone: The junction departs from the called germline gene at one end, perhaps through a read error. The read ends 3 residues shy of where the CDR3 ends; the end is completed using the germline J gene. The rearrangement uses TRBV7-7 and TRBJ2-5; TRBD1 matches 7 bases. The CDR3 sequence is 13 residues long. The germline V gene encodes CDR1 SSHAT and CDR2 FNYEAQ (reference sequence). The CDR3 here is CASSLGTEETQYF. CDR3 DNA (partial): TGTGCTAGCAGCTTAGGGACAGAAGAGACC.

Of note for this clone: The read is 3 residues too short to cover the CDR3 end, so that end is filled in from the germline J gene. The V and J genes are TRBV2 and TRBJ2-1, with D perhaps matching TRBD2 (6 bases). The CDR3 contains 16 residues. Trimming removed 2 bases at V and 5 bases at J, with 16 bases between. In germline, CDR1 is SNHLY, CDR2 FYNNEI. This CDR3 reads CASSEPTSGRDNEQFF. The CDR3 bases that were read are TGTGCCAGCAGTGAACCCACGAGCGGGCGCGACAATGAG.

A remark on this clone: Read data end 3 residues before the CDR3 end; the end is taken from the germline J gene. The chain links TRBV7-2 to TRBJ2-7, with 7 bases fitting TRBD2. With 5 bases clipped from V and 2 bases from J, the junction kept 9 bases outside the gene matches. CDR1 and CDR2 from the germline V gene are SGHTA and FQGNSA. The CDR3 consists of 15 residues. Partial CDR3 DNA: TGTGCCAGCAGCCCCAGCGGGACGCATACCTACGAG. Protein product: CASSPSGTHTYE. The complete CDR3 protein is CASSPSGTHTYEQYF.